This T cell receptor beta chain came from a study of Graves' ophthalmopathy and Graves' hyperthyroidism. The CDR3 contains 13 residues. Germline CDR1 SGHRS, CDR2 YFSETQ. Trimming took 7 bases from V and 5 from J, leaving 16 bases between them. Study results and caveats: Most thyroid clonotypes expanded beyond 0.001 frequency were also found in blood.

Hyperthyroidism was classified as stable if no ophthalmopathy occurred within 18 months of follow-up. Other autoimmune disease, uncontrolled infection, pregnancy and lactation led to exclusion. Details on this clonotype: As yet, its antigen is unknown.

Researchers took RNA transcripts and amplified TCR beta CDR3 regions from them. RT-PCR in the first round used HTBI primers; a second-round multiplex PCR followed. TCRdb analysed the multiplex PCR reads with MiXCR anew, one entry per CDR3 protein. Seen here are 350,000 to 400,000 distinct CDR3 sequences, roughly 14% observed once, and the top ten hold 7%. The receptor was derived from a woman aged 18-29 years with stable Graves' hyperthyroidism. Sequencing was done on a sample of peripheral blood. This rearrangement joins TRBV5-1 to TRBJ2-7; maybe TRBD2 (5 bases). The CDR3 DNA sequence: TGCGCCAGCCGACAAGGAGAGGGCGACGAGCAGTACTTC. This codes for CASRQGEGDEQYF.